Listed below are T cell receptor beta chains from one sample, sequenced in a study of blood T cell repertoires in COVID-19. Sequenced by immunoSEQ multiplex PCR; TCRdb stores in-frame clones only, minus some. This table has about 430,000 clones, 85% to 90% appearing once. Sequencing used peripheral blood. The receptors here all came from a man aged 18 to 30 with COVID-19, enrolled during active disease. Each CDR3 is given with its conserved first and last residue. A D gene is named only where the DNA matches it firmly. Only part of the rows carry a size: once, few, many, or a class if the clone is expanded.

D gene	V gene	clone size	J gene	CDR3 protein	CDR3 DNA
-	TRBV18	-	TRBJ2-3	CASSPPGTIITDTQYF	TGTGCCAGCTCACCCCCCGGGACAATAATCACAGATACGCAGTATTTT
TRBD2	TRBV5-4	-	TRBJ2-7	CASSDGTSGITTLGEQYF	TGTGCCAGCAGCGATGGGACTAGCGGGATTACGACCCTAGGCGAGCAGTACTTC
-	TRBV30	-	TRBJ1-5	CAWSFSNQPQHF	TGTGCCTGGAGTTTCTCCAATCAGCCCCAGCATTTT
-	TRBV18	once	TRBJ2-2	CASSPPERWGLFF	TGTGCCAGCTCACCACCGGAGCGGTGGGGGCTGTTTTTT
TRBD2	TRBV30	-	TRBJ2-3	CAWTGGGPTDTQYF	TGTGCCTGGACTGGGGGAGGGCCGACAGATACGCAGTATTTT
TRBD1	TRBV19	-	TRBJ1-4	CASSTRTGQNEKLFF	TGTGCCAGTAGTACCCGGACAGGACAGAATGAAAAACTGTTTTTT
-	TRBV3-1/TRBV3-2	-	TRBJ2-2	CASSDLGGELFF	TGTGCCAGCAGTGACTTGGGCGGGGAGCTGTTTTTT
TRBD1	TRBV2	-	TRBJ2-2	CASRGTGANTGELFF	TGTGCCAGCAGGGGGACAGGGGCGAACACCGGGGAGCTGTTTTTT
-	TRBV5-4	-	TRBJ1-2	CASSMRQRPNYGYTF	TGTGCCAGCAGCATGAGACAGCGACCTAACTATGGCTACACCTTC
TRBD1	TRBV3-1/TRBV3-2	-	TRBJ2-6	CASSPTGDGANVLTF	TGTGCCAGCAGCCCGACAGGGGATGGGGCCAACGTCCTGACTTTC
-	TRBV18	once	TRBJ1-2	CASSVTQGYGYTF	TGTGCCAGCTCAGTTACCCAGGGCTATGGCTACACCTTC
-	TRBV27	-	TRBJ2-5	CASSFGGGETQYF	TGTGCCAGCAGTTTCGGTGGCGGAGAGACCCAGTACTTC
TRBD2	TRBV27	-	TRBJ2-7	CASSLGTSGTYEQYF	TGTGCCAGCAGTTTAGGAACTAGCGGGACGTACGAGCAGTACTTC
-	TRBV13	-	TRBJ1-5	CASSFRPIERGGTAPRNQPQHF	TGTGCCAGCAGCTTCAGGCCCATAGAGCGTGGCGGGACGGCCCCGCGGAATCAGCCCCAGCATTTT
TRBD1	TRBV6-7	-	TRBJ1-2	CASSLHGNRGRYGYTF	TGTGCCAGCAGTTTACACGGAAACAGGGGCCGCTATGGCTACACCTTC
-	TRBV12-3/TRBV12-4	-	TRBJ2-5	CASRTLAETQYF	TGTGCCAGCAGGACATTGGCAGAGACCCAGTACTTC
-	TRBV11-3	-	TRBJ2-7	CASSGVRASYEQYF	TGTGCCAGCAGCGGGGTCAGGGCGTCCTACGAGCAGTACTTC
-	TRBV6-5	-	TRBJ1-2	CASSYSGGANYGYTF	TGTGCCAGCAGTTACTCGGGGGGAGCTAACTATGGCTACACCTTC
-	TRBV24-1	-	TRBJ2-1	CATSDTPSTEFLTQFF	TGTGCCACCAGTGATACCCCTAGCACTGAGTTTTTAACGCAGTTCTTC
-	TRBV15	once	TRBJ2-7	CATSSPTSSYEQYF	TGTGCCACCAGCAGCCCCACGAGCTCCTACGAGCAGTACTTC
-	TRBV30	-	TRBJ2-5	CAWSVLRGGRETQYF	TGTGCCTGGAGTGTACTAAGGGGGGGCCGGGAGACCCAGTACTTC
-	TRBV2	-	TRBJ2-7	CASSQTYEQYF	TGTGCCAGCAGTCAGACCTACGAGCAGTACTTC
-	TRBV7-3	-	TRBJ2-7	CASSLGGAGNYEQYF	TGTGCCAGCAGCCTAGGAGGGGCGGGGAACTACGAGCAGTACTTC
-	TRBV5-4	-	TRBJ2-1	CASSPTGRSSYNEQFF	TGTGCCAGCAGCCCGACAGGGAGGAGCTCCTACAATGAGCAGTTCTTC
TRBD1	TRBV19	once	TRBJ2-3	CASSIHTGGAGTDTQYF	TGTGCCAGTAGTATCCACACAGGGGGCGCTGGAACAGATACGCAGTATTTT
TRBD2	TRBV30	-	TRBJ2-7	CAWNTKTSGTYEQYF	TGTGCCTGGAACACGAAGACTAGCGGGACCTACGAGCAGTACTTC
TRBD1	TRBV6-2/TRBV6-3	-	TRBJ2-7	CASSFRAGGIYEQYF	TGTGCCAGCAGTTTTCGGGCAGGGGGCATTTACGAGCAGTACTTC
-	TRBV15	once	TRBJ2-7	CATSNLGGPGEQYF	TGTGCCACCAGCAACCTCGGGGGGCCCGGCGAGCAGTACTTC
TRBD2	TRBV5-1	-	TRBJ2-1	CASSWGLFNEQFF	TGCGCCAGCAGCTGGGGACTATTCAATGAGCAGTTCTTC
TRBD2	TRBV10-3	-	TRBJ2-2	CAIMSSAGGSTGELFF	TGTGCCATCATGAGCTCGGCGGGGGGGTCTACCGGGGAGCTGTTTTTT
-	TRBV7-2	-	TRBJ1-2	CASSPDIRARGYTF	TGTGCCAGCAGCCCAGACATCAGGGCTCGGGGCTACACCTTC
TRBD2	TRBV3-1/TRBV3-2	-	TRBJ2-1	CASRGSGRNEQFF	TGTGCCAGCAGGGGTAGCGGGAGGAATGAGCAGTTCTTC
-	TRBV9	-	TRBJ2-3	CASSVAPETVITDTQYF	TGTGCCAGCAGCGTTGCTCCCGAGACTGTTATAACAGATACGCAGTATTTT
TRBD1	TRBV2	-	TRBJ2-1	CASSEPDRGRVEDQFF	TGTGCCAGCAGTGAACCGGACAGGGGGCGAGTAGAGGACCAGTTCTTC
-	TRBV3-1/TRBV3-2	-	TRBJ1-1	CASSPRTALNTEAFF	TGTGCCAGCAGTCCTAGGACAGCCTTGAACACTGAAGCTTTCTTT
-	TRBV12-2	-	TRBJ2-5	CASRLVTPFVAGGCGETQYF	TGTGCAAGTCGCTTAGTAACCCCCTTTGTAGCGGGAGGGTGTGGAGAGACCCAGTACTTC